This TCR beta chain was profiled in a study of cytomegalovirus exposure and HLA in healthy donors. About the research overall: Approximately 81% of 300 to 450 genotyped donors fell in the Caucasian-associated ancestry cluster. The study, taken as a whole, reports: The study had only CMV serostatus as immune exposure information. Associated with HLA alleles at 0.05 false discovery rate in a later analysis were over 15,000 TCR beta sequences.

PCR involved 60 Vbeta and 13 Jbeta primers. TCRdb keeps only in-frame clones here, not all; method: immunoSEQ multiplex PCR. The repertoire holds approximately 67,000 clones, with 65% to 70% as singletons. As to this clone: What it binds is not known.

V lost 0 bases and J 1 base, leaving 9 bases between the germline ends. The germline CDR1 and CDR2 sequences are SGHRS and YFSETQ. The CDR3 loop spans 15 amino acids. The chain couples TRBV5-1 to TRBJ2-3; D may be TRBD1 (6 bases). The TCR sequence derives from a woman in her thirties in good health and CMV-seronegative. The sequenced material came from PBMCs. This CDR3 is CASSLDRAGTDTQYF. The DNA of the CDR3 is TGCGCCAGCAGCTTGGACAGGGCCGGCACAGATACGCAGTATTTT. Looking up the rest from reference TRBV5-1 and TRBJ2-3 gives the full variable domain: KAGVTQTPRYLIKTRGQQVTLSCSPISGHRSVSWYQQTPGQGLQFLFEYFSETQRNKGNFPGRFSGRQFSNSRSEMNVSTLELGDSALYLCASSLDRAGTDTQYFGPGTRLTVL.